This T cell receptor beta chain came from a study of T cell responses to AZD1222 COVID-19 vaccine. Study overall: Whether given at about 4 or about 12 weeks, second doses were pooled.

V lost 4 bases, J lost 6 bases, and 12 bases stayed unmatched. Looked up from germline, CDR1 is SGHNT and CDR2 is YYREEE (reference sequence). The CDR3 length is 16 residues. General study findings and limits: Targeting of unmutated variant regions was reportedly seen in nearly half of spike-specific TCRs. Among the donors, most were white British and more were female, and clonal diversity was possibly underestimated. Repertoire collection took place solely once the T cell response had peaked.

Clones were sequenced by immunoSEQ multiplex PCR, and TCRdb holds only the in-frame ones, with some missing. Among some 120,000 clones, 80% to 90% were seen once, and the ten largest hold about 1.2%. Points on this clone: Antigen unknown.

The input for sequencing was peripheral blood, taken on day 0 of AZD1222 vaccination. The sequence was obtained from an adult in good health. The chain couples TRBV5-4 to TRBJ2-2; 7 bases line up with TRBD2. The DNA of the CDR3 is TGTGCCAGCAGCCCGGGGGGACTACCACTCCCCGGGGAGCTGTTTTTT. It is translated as CASSPGGLPLPGELFF. Variable domain in full (rest from reference TRBV5-4 and TRBJ2-2): ETGVTQSPTHLIKTRGQQVTLRCSSQSGHNTVSWYQQALGQGPQFIFQYYREEENGRGNFPPRFSGLQFPNYSSELNVNALELDDSALYLCASSPGGLPLPGELFFGEGSRLTVL.